These 26 T cell receptor beta chains came from one sample sequenced in a study of T cells in tuberculosis. Profiled with immunoSEQ multiplex PCR; TCRdb holds only in-frame clones, not every one. The table shows roughly 34,000 clones, with 95% to 97% occurring only once. The sequenced material came from PBMCs. These receptors were taken from a donor aged 10-30 years with latent tuberculosis or without tuberculosis infection.

J is TRBJ2-7 and V is TRBV20-1; a possible D gene is TRBD2 (5 bases). V shed 2 bases and J shed 5 bases, with 7 bases lying between them. This CDR3 comprises 11 residues. Germline V gene lookup returns CDR1 DFQATT and CDR2 SNEGSKA (reference sequence). The CDR3 is CSARSGDEQYF. Written as DNA, the CDR3 is TGCAGTGCTAGAAGCGGAGACGAGCAGTACTTC.

This rearrangement joins TRBV28 to TRBJ1-4; D possibly corresponds to TRBD1 (6 bases). V was pared by 2 bases and J by 8 bases, with 15 bases between. The CDR3 loop spans 15 amino acids. Germline assignment: CDR1 MDHEN and CDR2 SYDVKM. The CDR3 sequence: CASSLGGALKEKLFF. The CDR3 DNA follows: TGTGCCAGCAGTTTAGGGGGGGCCCTAAAGGAAAAACTGTTTTTT.

J is TRBJ2-1 and V is TRBV7-8; 9 positions agree with TRBD2. In germline, CDR1 is SGHVS, CDR2 FQNEAQ. The CDR3 spans 17 residues. V lost 4 bases to trimming and J lost 5 bases; unmatched junction nucleotides: 12. As DNA, the CDR3 is TGTGCCAGCAGCTCCCGGCGGGGGGGTTTAAAAGACAATGAGCAGTTCTTC. Its translation: CASSSRRGGLKDNEQFF.

The rearrangement uses TRBV9 and TRBJ2-5; D is undetermined. Germline values: CDR1 SGDLS, CDR2 YYNGEE. The CDR3 totals 13 residues. The V and J ends lost 1 base and 3 bases respectively, with 7 bases between them. The CDR3 loop reads CASSVRVKETQYF. CDR3 in DNA: TGTGCCAGCAGCGTACGGGTCAAAGAGACCCAGTACTTC.

This clone was seen just once. The chain couples TRBV4-2 to TRBJ2-3; 7 positions agree with TRBD2. The V gene end was trimmed by 0 bases and the J gene end by 4 bases; junction bases not matched to a gene: 10. The length of the CDR3 is 17 residues. Per germline, CDR1 LGHNA and CDR2 YNFKEQ. The CDR3 bases are TGTGCCAGCAGCCAAGAGTATCGCCGCGGGGGTTCAGATACGCAGTATTTT. Residues: CASSQEYRRGGSDTQYF.

The chain carries TRBV27 and TRBJ2-3, with a possible D match to TRBD2 (5 bases). Germline V lookup: CDR1 MNHEY, CDR2 SMNVEV (reference sequence). Trimming cost V 2 bases and J 5 bases, with 5 bases left between them. This CDR3 has 12 amino acids. DNA for the CDR3: TGTGCCAGCAGTTTAAGCGGAGATACGCAGTATTTT. Amino acid sequence: CASSLSGDTQYF.

A single count supports this clone. This chain joins TRBV18 and TRBJ1-1; D perhaps matches TRBD1 (5 bases). Germline V CDR1 and CDR2: KGHSH, LQKENI. CDR3 length equals 17 residues. With 3 bases removed from V and 2 bases from J, the gap between germline ends came to 19 bases. The CDR3 loop reads CASSPDRQGLVNTEAFF. The CDR3 DNA reads as TGTGCCAGCTCACCGGACCGCCAGGGCTTGGTTAACACTGAAGCTTTCTTT.

The chain links TRBV28 to TRBJ1-5, with D maybe TRBD1 (6 bases). Germline V lookup: CDR1 MDHEN, CDR2 SYDVKM. This CDR3 spans 12 amino acids. V lost 8 bases and J lost 6, with 11 bases in between. CDR3: CASGGGGQPQHF. The CDR3 nucleotides read TGTGCCAGCGGGGGAGGGGGTCAGCCCCAGCATTTT.

The chain carries TRBV6-6 and TRBJ1-1; the match to TRBD1 covers 9 bases. This CDR3 has 16 residues. CDR1 is MNHNY, CDR2 SVGAGI, per germline (reference sequence). V dropped 1 base and J dropped 4; count of bases not matched to a gene: 7. CDR3 DNA sequence: TGTGCCAGCAGTTACTTAAAAAGGACAGGGGCCACTGAAGCTTTCTTT. Encoded protein: CASSYLKRTGATEAFF.

The chain is built from TRBV28 and TRBJ2-7; 7 bases are a match to TRBD1. This CDR3 contains 14 residues. The V segment lost 5 bases and the J segment 1 base; nucleotides outside the gene matches: 5. Germline V gene data show CDR1 as MDHEN and CDR2 as SYDVKM. The CDR3 DNA follows: TGTGCCAGCAGTACATCGGGACAGTCCTACGAGCAGTACTTC. As protein: CASSTSGQSYEQYF.

The V and J genes are TRBV19 and TRBJ1-1, with D possibly being TRBD1 (5 bases). Per germline, CDR1 LNHDA and CDR2 SQIVND (reference sequence). Trimming pared 3 bases from V and 4 bases from J, leaving 15 bases between. This CDR3 has 15 amino acids. The CDR3: CASSMADSFRTEAFF. The CDR3 DNA reads as TGTGCCAGTAGTATGGCCGACAGTTTTCGCACTGAAGCTTTCTTT.

V gene TRBV27 combines with J gene TRBJ2-7; TRBD2 aligns across 10 bases. The germline V gene encodes CDR1 MNHEY and CDR2 SMNVEV (reference sequence). V was clipped by 2 bases and J by 4 bases; unmatched bases: 8. CDR3 size: 16 residues. The CDR3: CASSLTMTSGYYEQYF. The CDR3 DNA is TGTGCCAGCAGTTTAACCATGACTAGCGGGTATTACGAGCAGTACTTC.

V usage is TRBV11-3 and J usage is TRBJ1-1, with no clear D. This CDR3 has 13 residues. V gave up 1 base and J gave up 9 bases, with 12 bases separating them. Per germline, CDR1 SGHNT and CDR2 YENEEA. CDR3 protein: CASSLGPERKAFF. CDR3 DNA: TGTGCCAGCAGCTTAGGCCCCGAGCGGAAAGCTTTCTTT.

This clone has just a few counts. The chain is built from TRBV6-1 and TRBJ2-7, with D possibly TRBD2 on 6 matching bases. Looked up from germline, CDR1 is MNHNS and CDR2 is SASEGT. The CDR3 sequence is 15 residues long. The V gene lost 0 bases and the J gene lost 3 bases, with 12 bases spanning the gap. In DNA, the CDR3 is TGTGCCAGCAGTGAAGCCCCAGCGGACTACTACGAGCAGTACTTC. Translation: CASSEAPADYYEQYF.

The V call is TRBV5-1, the J call TRBJ1-4; tentative D call: TRBD1 (5 bases). CDR1 is SGHRS and CDR2 is YFSETQ in the germline V gene. V shed 4 bases and J shed 5 bases, with 18 bases lying between them. This CDR3 is 16 amino acids long. The DNA of the CDR3 is TGCGCCAGCAGCCTCGGGACTATTTCTTTGAATGAAAAACTGTTTTTT. Translation gives CASSLGTISLNEKLFF. The whole variable domain, filled in from reference TRBV5-1 and TRBJ1-4, reads KAGVTQTPRYLIKTRGQQVTLSCSPISGHRSVSWYQQTPGQGLQFLFEYFSETQRNKGNFPGRFSGRQFSNSRSEMNVSTLELGDSALYLCASSLGTISLNEKLFFGSGTQLSVL.

The chain recombines TRBV5-1 with TRBJ2-2, with unresolved D. The CDR3 totals 15 residues. The V gene's germline CDR1 is SGHRS and CDR2 YFSETQ. Trimming stripped 0 bases from V and 0 bases from J, with 6 bases between. The CDR3 reads CASSLGGSNTGELFF. The DNA of the CDR3 is TGCGCCAGCAGCTTGGGCGGATCGAACACCGGGGAGCTGTTTTTT.

The rearrangement joins TRBV28 to TRBJ2-7; 7 bases agree with TRBD2. Germline V gene lookup returns CDR1 MDHEN and CDR2 SYDVKM. V lost 2 bases to trimming and J lost 2 bases; unmatched junction nucleotides: 6. The CDR3 loop spans 15 amino acids. The CDR3 bases are TGTGCCAGCAGTTTACTCCAGAGCGGGGCCTACGAGCAGTACTTC. This sequence encodes CASSLLQSGAYEQYF.

The V call is TRBV28, the J call TRBJ2-4; 8 nucleotides line up with TRBD2. V shed 11 bases and J 7 bases; nucleotides not matched to a gene: 13. The CDR3 totals 14 residues. The germline V gene has CDR1 MDHEN and CDR2 SYDVKM. The CDR3 sequence is CAGSREGQRNIQYF. In nucleotides, the CDR3 is TGTGCCGGGTCTCGGGAGGGCCAACGGAACATTCAGTACTTC. The complete variable domain, with remaining parts taken from reference TRBV28 and TRBJ2-4, reads DVKVTQSSRYLVKRTGEKVFLECVQDMDHENMFWYRQDPGLGLRLIYFSYDVKMKEKGDIPEGYSVSREKKERFSLILESASTNQTSMYLCAGSREGQRNIQYFGAGTRLSVL.

This clone was counted a single time. V is TRBV28 and J is TRBJ2-6, with 7 bases identical to TRBD1. Germline V CDR1 and CDR2: MDHEN, SYDVKM. V lost 6 bases, J lost 4 bases, and 12 bases stayed unmatched. The CDR3 loop spans 17 amino acids. This CDR3 is CASSPMEGGTGANVLTF. CDR3 DNA sequence: TGTGCCAGCAGCCCCATGGAAGGGGGCACAGGGGCCAACGTCCTGACTTTC.

CDR3 sequence: CASSPTNSGTSTDTQYF. CDR3 bases: TGTGCCAGCTCACCAACGAACTCGGGAACTAGCACAGATACGCAGTATTTT. This chain links TRBV18 with TRBJ2-3, with a tentative D call TRBD2 (5 bases). CDR3 size: 17 residues. Trimming took off 2 bases at V and 0 bases at J, with 15 bases between the two ends. Germline CDR1 is KGHSH and CDR2 is LQKENI.

CDR3 bases: TGTGCCAGTAGTAGGGCCGGGAGAGGCGACTCTGGGGCCAACGTCCTGACTTTC. This gives the protein CASSRAGRGDSGANVLTF. The chain carries TRBV19 and TRBJ2-6, with a possible D match to TRBD2 (6 bases). This CDR3 region has 18 residues. CDR1 is LNHDA, CDR2 SQIVND, per germline (reference sequence). The germline V and J ends were trimmed by 4 bases and 0 bases, with 16 bases remaining between them. Based on the CDR3 plus reference TRBV19 and TRBJ2-6, the full variable domain is DGGITQSPKYLFRKEGQNVTLSCEQNLNHDAMYWYRQDPGQGLRLIYYSQIVNDFQKGDIAEGYSVSREKKESFPLTVTSAQKNPTAFYLCASSRAGRGDSGANVLTFGAGSRLTVL.

The rearrangement uses TRBV21-1 and TRBJ2-3; the DNA was not compared with TRBD2, the D call given in the table. TRBV21-1 is flagged as a pseudogene. This CDR3 is built from 19 residues. Here the CDR3 DNA reads TGTGCCAGCAGCAAAGACCCCACGGGTAGTGCTACGGCCACAGATACGCAGTATTTT. This codes for CASSKDPTGSATATDTQYF.

This clone was observed a single time. This rearrangement joins TRBV5-1 to TRBJ2-3; 10 positions agree with TRBD1. The CDR3 is 15 residues long. The junction had 3 bases not matched to a gene; V was cut back by 4 bases and J by 1 base. Germline CDR1 is SGHRS and CDR2 is YFSETQ. CDR3 sequence (DNA): TGCGCCAGCAGCCCCGGGACAGGGGGCACAGATACGCAGTATTTT. Protein: CASSPGTGGTDTQYF.

This chain uses TRBV7-9 with TRBJ2-3, with 16 nucleotides matching TRBD2. Germline trimming cut 4 bases from V and 3 bases from J; bases unmatched to any gene: 4. CDR3 length: 17 amino acids. Germline loops: CDR1 SEHNR, CDR2 FQNEAQ (reference sequence). The CDR3 DNA is TGTGCCAGCAGCTGGGGGACTAGCGGGAGGGGGACAGATACGCAGTATTTT. Residues: CASSWGTSGRGTDTQYF.

The chain combines TRBV7-9 with TRBJ1-2, with D hard to call. The germline V gene has CDR1 SEHNR and CDR2 FQNEAQ (reference sequence). V was cut by 5 bases and J by 4 bases, with 11 bases left in between. The CDR3 contains 13 residues. CDR3 region: CASSPRGSYGYTF. DNA of the CDR3: TGTGCCAGCAGCCCCCGGGGATCCTATGGCTACACCTTC.

CDR3 in amino acids: CASSEARTGVRYTF. CDR3 bases: TGTGCCAGCAGTGAAGCGAGGACAGGGGTGAGGTACACCTTC. The J gene is TRBJ1-2, the V gene TRBV6-1, with 9 bases aligning to TRBD1. The V gene end was trimmed by 0 bases and the J gene end by 11 bases; junction bases not matched to a gene: 7. The CDR3 runs to 14 residues. Germline V CDR1 and CDR2: MNHNS, SASEGT.